A single sample is the source of the 17 T cell receptor beta chains below, sequenced in a study of blood T cells in healthy people across ages. Together with a sample-barcoded 5' primer, a J-beta primer mix was included in a second PCR lasting roughly 7 to 11 cycles. Each CDR3 protein is one row after TCRdb ran MiXCR on the 5' RACE reads. The table records approximately 800,000 distinct CDR3 sequences, 58% of them present only once. Sequencing was performed on blood. The receptors shown here come from a man aged 25 to 40 in good health.

The CDR3 here is CASSQSGTGSYEQYF. CDR3 sequence (DNA): TGTGCCAGCAGTCAAAGCGGGACAGGCTCCTACGAGCAGTACTTC. The V call is TRBV27, the J call TRBJ2-7; D may be TRBD1 (8 bases). The CDR3 runs to 15 residues. V lost 5 bases and J 0 bases, leaving 14 bases between the germline ends. Germline CDR1 MNHEY, CDR2 SMNVEV (reference sequence).

The CDR3 protein is CASSSMDLTGANTEAFF. The CDR3 coding sequence is TGTGCCAGCAGTTCCATGGATTTGACCGGGGCGAACACTGAAGCTTTCTTT. The chain is built from TRBV27 and TRBJ1-1, with D possibly being TRBD1 (5 bases). Germline CDR1 reads MNHEY; CDR2 reads SMNVEV (reference sequence). The CDR3 covers 17 residues. V lost 4 bases and J lost 1, with 19 bases in between.

This clonotype was observed a few times. The CDR3, as DNA: TGCGCCAGCAGCCCAAAATGGAGGGATGAGCAGTTCTTC. Encoded protein: CASSPKWRDEQFF. This chain connects TRBV4-3 to TRBJ2-1, with D possibly TRBD2 on 6 matching bases. In germline, CDR1 is LGHNA, CDR2 YSLEER. The ends were cut back, 4 bases at V and 8 bases at J, with 12 bases in the middle. CDR3 length equals 13 residues.

This clonotype turned up a few times. The V and J genes are TRBV20-1 and TRBJ2-3; D might be TRBD2 (5 bases). This CDR3 is built from 12 residues. CDR1 and CDR2 from the germline V gene are DFQATT and SNEGSKA (reference sequence). Trimming left V 7 bases short and J 0 bases short, with 8 bases between. The CDR3 DNA reads TGCAGTGGTCTAGCTAGCACAGATACGCAGTATTTT. Its translation: CSGLASTDTQYF.

V is TRBV10-2 and J is TRBJ2-5, with 12 positions matching TRBD2. The length of the CDR3 is 19 residues. Germline V lookup: CDR1 WSHSY, CDR2 SAAADI. The trim removed 2 bases at V and 4 bases at J, leaving 14 bases unmatched. As DNA, the CDR3 is TGCGCCAGCAGTGAGGGAAGGGTGTCTAGCGGGGGGGCCCGAGAGACCCAGTACTTC. Translated, it gives CASSEGRVSSGGARETQYF.

This clonotype was recorded only once. The V and J genes are TRBV3-1 and TRBJ2-6; 8 nucleotides align to TRBD2. Germline values: CDR1 LGHDT, CDR2 YNNKEL (reference sequence). The CDR3 runs 24 residues. V lost 9 bases, J lost 0 bases, and 31 bases stayed unmatched. CDR3 DNA sequence: TGTGCCAGTAGCTCCCAACGCTATACTATTTCTAGCGGGCAACTCTACTCTGGGGCCAACGTCCTGACTTTC. Protein product: CASSSQRYTISSGQLYSGANVLTF.

CDR3 protein: CASADRTADGYTF. Written as DNA, the CDR3 is TGTGCCAGCGCTGACCGGACGGCGGATGGCTACACCTTC. V is TRBV6-2 or TRBV6-3 and J is TRBJ1-2, with D hard to call. Germline CDR1 reads MNHEY; CDR2 reads SVGEGT. Trimming took off 8 bases at V and 6 bases at J, with 16 bases between the two ends. There are 13 residues in the CDR3.

This clonotype was seen a handful of times. The chain uses TRBV7-2 and TRBJ2-1; D perhaps matches TRBD1 (5 bases). V was cut by 0 bases and J by 2 bases, with 11 bases left in between. CDR3 size: 16 residues. Germline-derived CDR1 and CDR2 are SGHTA and FQGNSA. The CDR3 bases are TGTGCCAGCAGCTTAGCGCTTGGGGCCCCCTACAATGAGCAGTTCTTC. It translates to CASSLALGAPYNEQFF.

The chain uses TRBV5-5 and TRBJ1-5, with 10 bases aligning to TRBD1. This CDR3 spans 15 amino acids. Germline-derived CDR1 and CDR2 are SGHKS and YYEKEE (reference sequence). V lost 4 bases and J lost 4; bases outside the gene matches: 5. CDR3 bases: TGTGCCAGCAGCAATGACAGGGGGCTAAATCAGCCCCAGCATTTT. It encodes CASSNDRGLNQPQHF.

The chain uses TRBV4-1 and TRBJ1-2; D remains unclear. Trimming stripped 2 bases from V and 2 bases from J, with 6 bases between. CDR3 length equals 13 residues. The germline gives CDR1 MGHRA, CDR2 YSYEKL. The CDR3, as DNA: TGCGCCAGCAGCCAACCAGAGAACTATGGCTACACCTTC. Protein sequence: CASSQPENYGYTF.

The rearrangement links TRBV7-9 to TRBJ1-2; no clear D. The CDR3 has 15 residues. Between the trimmed V and J ends, which lost 1 base and 5 bases, there was a span of 14 bases. The germline V gene encodes CDR1 SEHNR and CDR2 FQNEAQ (reference sequence). CDR3 protein: CASSLEVTMGYGYTF. In DNA form, the CDR3 reads TGTGCCAGCAGCTTAGAGGTCACAATGGGATATGGCTACACCTTC. Drawing the rest from reference TRBV7-9 and TRBJ1-2, the complete variable domain is DTGVSQNPRHKITKRGQNVTFRCDPISEHNRLYWYRQTLGQGPEFLTYFQNEAQLEKSRLLSDRFSAERPKGSFSTLEIQRTEQGDSAMYLCASSLEVTMGYGYTFGSGTRLTVV.

The genes are TRBV7-9 and TRBJ2-5; D uncertain. The J call may be faulty, since TRBJ2-7 better matches the DNA end. The CDR3 consists of 13 residues. CDR1 and CDR2 from the germline V gene are SEHNR and FQNEAQ (reference sequence). The CDR3 DNA reads TGTGCCAGCAGCTTATCCGGTCTGTACGAGCAGTACTTC. Translation: CASSLSGLYEQYF.

The chain links TRBV7-9 to TRBJ1-1, with a weak D call TRBD1 (5 bases). V lost 7 bases and J 4 bases, leaving 13 bases between the germline ends. The CDR3 loop spans 13 amino acids. Per the germline V gene, CDR1 is SEHNR and CDR2 is FQNEAQ (reference sequence). The CDR3 region has the DNA TGTGCCAGCAAATCCGTGGGGGGCACTGAAGCTTTCTTT. It encodes CASKSVGGTEAFF.

This clonotype has more than one count but fewer than ten. This chain connects TRBV4-2 to TRBJ2-4, with D perhaps TRBD1 (5 bases). Germline-derived CDR1 and CDR2 are LGHNA and YNFKEQ. The CDR3 consists of 15 residues. V gave up 4 bases and J gave up 8 bases, with 18 bases separating them. The CDR3 here is CASSPARLGDDIQYF. The DNA for the CDR3 is TGTGCCAGCAGCCCCGCCCGGTTAGGGGATGACATTCAGTACTTC.

The chain employs TRBV2 and TRBJ2-3, with no clear D. The V end lost 3 bases, the J end lost 4 bases, and 11 bases lay between the germline ends. Germline CDR1 and CDR2: SNHLY and FYNNEI. This CDR3 comprises 14 residues. CDR3 nucleotides: TGTGCCAGCAGTGAGTTCGCGAGAGCAGATACGCAGTATTTT. It is translated as CASSEFARADTQYF.

This rearrangement joins TRBV29-1 to TRBJ1-5; no reliable D call. Between the trimmed V and J ends, which lost 3 bases and 4 bases, there was a span of 13 bases. In germline, CDR1 is SQVTM, CDR2 ANQGSEA. The CDR3 has 14 residues. CDR3 nucleotide sequence: TGCAGCGTTGAGGTGGGTGGAGTAAATCAGCCCCAGCATTTT. This encodes CSVEVGGVNQPQHF.

V and J are TRBV10-3 and TRBJ1-2; D is unresolved. This CDR3 is 12 amino acids long. The V gene's germline CDR1 is ENHRY and CDR2 SYGVKD. V shed 0 bases and J shed 9 bases, with 8 bases lying between them. The DNA of the CDR3 is TGTGCCATCAGTGAGTCGGGCGAAAGCTACACCTTC. Protein sequence: CAISESGESYTF.